This entry lists 5 T cell receptor beta chains sequenced from one sample in a study of blood T cell repertoires in COVID-19. TCRdb keeps only in-frame clones here, not all; method: immunoSEQ multiplex PCR. The sample has about 200,000 clones; 85% to 90% are singletons. The sample consisted of PBMCs or T cells enriched from blood (not recorded which). These receptors were taken from a man aged 30-40 years who had recovered from COVID-19.

The genes are TRBV24-1 and TRBJ1-4; 7 bases are shared with TRBD1. The CDR3 extends over 16 amino acids. Germline V lookup: CDR1 KGHDR, CDR2 SFDVKD. Losses at the gene ends were 2 bases for V and 2 bases for J; bases not matched to a gene: 4. The CDR3 coding sequence is TGTGCCACCAGTGATTCGGGACAGAGTACTAATGAAAAACTGTTTTTT. This translates into CATSDSGQSTNEKLFF.

J is TRBJ2-1 and V is TRBV12-3 or TRBV12-4; D might be TRBD2 (6 bases). Trimming stripped 2 bases from V and 5 bases from J, with 7 bases between. The CDR3 extends over 13 amino acids. The CDR3 coding sequence is TGTGCCAGCAGTTTATGGGGGGACAATGAGCAGTTCTTC. Encoded protein: CASSLWGDNEQFF.

The J gene is TRBJ1-4, the V gene TRBV11-2; unclear D gene. The CDR3 is 14 residues long. CDR1 SGHAT and CDR2 FQNNGV come from the germline V gene. Trimming removed 6 bases from V and 8 bases from J, with 16 bases in between. The CDR3 DNA reads TGTGCCAGCAGTCTAAACCCCTCTATAGAAAAACTGTTTTTT. Its translation is CASSLNPSIEKLFF.

The gene calls are TRBV6-1 and TRBJ2-2; 8 positions match TRBD1. J gave up 3 bases and V 1 base, and 4 bases lay outside the gene matches. Germline CDR1 is MNHNS and CDR2 is SASEGT. There are 16 residues in the CDR3. CDR3 sequence (DNA): TGTGCCAGCAGTGAAGGGGACAGGAGGTACACCGGGGAGCTGTTTTTT. This sequence encodes CASSEGDRRYTGELFF.

The chain recombines TRBV4-3 with TRBJ1-2, with TRBD1 matching over 8 bases. The CDR3 runs 15 residues. Trimming cost V 3 bases and J 2 bases; bases outside gene matches: 5. Germline assignment: CDR1 LGHNA and CDR2 YSLEER. CDR3 loop: CASSQRTGSNYGYTF. The CDR3 region has the DNA TGCGCCAGCAGCCAGAGGACAGGGTCAAACTATGGCTACACCTTC.